This T cell receptor beta chain was observed in a study of radiation and T cells in renal cell carcinoma. Time point of the sample: baseline pretreatment blood. Noted treatment: 15 Gy SBRT to primary tumor, nephrectomy 4 weeks later. Serial blood draws occurred at baseline and 2 and 4 weeks post-SBRT. The tumor was a clear cell renal cell carcinoma. Sequencing used immunoSEQ multiplex PCR; TCRdb keeps in-frame clones, though not all of them. The table shows 120,000 to 150,000 clones, with less than 90% occurring only once. The V gene end was trimmed by 3 bases and the J gene end by 4 bases; junction bases not matched to a gene: 6. CDR3 size: 16 residues. Germline CDR1 is MNHEY and CDR2 is SVGAGI. Study-level results: No pretreatment tumor biopsies were available for baseline clonotypes. In blood, top tumor clones expanded by 2 weeks, shrinking by 4.

Note on this clone: The antigen is undetermined.

The J gene is TRBJ2-5, the V gene TRBV6-5, with TRBD1 matching 12 bases. The sequenced sample was blood, obtained from a patient whose treatment included radiotherapy and nephrectomy. This clonotype originated in a woman in her 70s with renal cell carcinoma. The CDR3 coding sequence is TGTGCCAGCAGTTATGTCCGGGACAGGGGGCGAGAGACCCAGTACTTC. It translates to CASSYVRDRGRETQYF.